A selection of T cell receptor beta chains follows, all from one sample in a study of OX40 agonist ivuxolimab in advanced cancers. The protocol was immunoSEQ multiplex PCR, while the TCRdb copy is restricted to in-frame clones and leaves out a portion. The table includes under 80,000 clones, around 83% detected once. This material consisted of CD4+ or CD8+ T cells sorted from blood, taken in a trial of the OX40 agonist ivuxolimab. Source of these receptors: an adult with an advanced solid tumor such as melanoma, head and neck, liver or kidney cancer. CDR3s include the opening cysteine and the closing phenylalanine or tryptophan. The order of the fields is D gene, V gene, CDR3 length, J gene, clone size, CDR3 DNA, CDR3 protein. The D gene is left open where the match is weak. A row's size may be missing; if present it is once, few, many or a size class.

>.|TRBV28|13|TRBJ2-5|.
TGTGCCAGCAGTTTGGGGAGGCGAGAGACCCAGTACTTC
CASSLGRRETQYF
>TRBD2|TRBV7-6|16|TRBJ2-3|.
TGTGCCAGCAGCAGACTACTAGCGGGACAAACAGATACGCAGTATTTT
CASSRLLAGQTDTQYF
>.|TRBV2|13|TRBJ2-2|.
TGTGCCAGCCTCCCAGGCGGCCCCGGGGAGCTGTTTTTT
CASLPGGPGELFF
>.|TRBV25-1|16|TRBJ2-6|.
TGTGCCAGCAGTGAATATTTGGGTTCTGGGGCCAACGTCCTGACTTTC
CASSEYLGSGANVLTF
>.|TRBV5-1|13|TRBJ1-2|medium-sized
TGCGCCAGCAGCTTGTCGGACCTCTATGGCTACACCTTC
CASSLSDLYGYTF
>.|TRBV11-2|17|TRBJ1-4|once
TGTGCCAGCAGCTACCCTCGGGTTGCTGCAACTAATGAAAAACTGTTTTTT
CASSYPRVAATNEKLFF
>TRBD2|TRBV2|18|TRBJ2-3|.
TGTGCCAGCAGTGCCCCCTTTGGGCGGGAGGAGGAGGCAGATACGCAGTATTTT
CASSAPFGREEEADTQYF
>.|TRBV6-5|12|TRBJ2-7|once
TGTGCCAGCAGGGCACAGGTCTACGAGCAGTACTTC
CASRAQVYEQYF
>TRBD1|TRBV10-3|14|TRBJ1-1|.
TGTGCCATCAGTGGGTACCAGGGGGATGCTGAAGCTTTCTTT
CAISGYQGDAEAFF
>.|TRBV19|17|TRBJ2-6|.
TGTGCCAGTAGTATCGGAAGTATGGCCTCTGGGGCCAACGTCCTGACTTTC
CASSIGSMASGANVLTF
>TRBD2|TRBV19|17|TRBJ2-2|.
TGTGCCAGTAAGCCTAGCGGGACAAAGTGGAACACCGGGGAGCTGTTTTTT
CASKPSGTKWNTGELFF
>.|TRBV9|13|TRBJ1-2|.
TGTGCCAGCAGCGAGCGCCCGGGGCTTGGCTACACCTTC
CASSERPGLGYTF
>.|TRBV2|14|TRBJ2-5|.
TGTGCCAGCAGTGAAATCTCAGGAGGGGAGACCCAGTACTTC
CASSEISGGETQYF
>.|TRBV9|16|TRBJ2-2|.
TGTGCCAGCAGCGTAGAAATCCTCCCGGGTGGCGGGGAGCTGTTTTTT
CASSVEILPGGGELFF
>TRBD1|TRBV27|15|TRBJ1-5|.
TGTGCCAGCAGTACCGGACAGGGGAAAAATCAGCCCCAGCATTTT
CASSTGQGKNQPQHF
>.|TRBV4-2|13|TRBJ2-3|.
TGTGCCAGCAGCCAAGAGGAAGGAGATACGCAGTATTTT
CASSQEEGDTQYF
>TRBD1|TRBV6-6|14|TRBJ2-7|.
TGTGCCAGCAGTTACTCGGCACAGGGGTACGAGCAGTACTTC
CASSYSAQGYEQYF
>TRBD2|TRBV28|15|TRBJ2-1|.
TGTGCCAGCAAGCCGTCCTCAGCGGGAGGCAATGAGCAGTTCTTC
CASKPSSAGGNEQFF
>.|TRBV21-1|17|TRBJ2-3|.
TGTGCCAGCAGCACCCCCCCGGGACAACGAAGCACAGATACGCAGTATTTT
CASSTPPGQRSTDTQYF